The T cell receptor (beta chain) described here comes from a study of technical replicates of blood from a few donors. This CDR3 is 14 amino acids long. The V and J ends lost 3 bases and 4 bases, in that order; junction bases with no gene match: 5. Germline CDR1 reads SGDLS; CDR2 reads YYNGEE. Here immunoSEQ multiplex PCR was the method, and the copy in TCRdb shows in-frame clones only, minus some. The repertoire holds 75,000 to 100,000 clones, with about 95% as singletons. The sequence came from a human donor in good health. The gene calls are TRBV9 and TRBJ1-2; TRBD1 aligns across 8 bases. The sequencing sample was made of T cells isolated from PBMCs. CDR3 in amino acids: CASSGVTGGYGYTF. CDR3 sequence (DNA): TGTGCCAGCAGCGGCGTCACAGGGGGCTATGGCTACACCTTC.